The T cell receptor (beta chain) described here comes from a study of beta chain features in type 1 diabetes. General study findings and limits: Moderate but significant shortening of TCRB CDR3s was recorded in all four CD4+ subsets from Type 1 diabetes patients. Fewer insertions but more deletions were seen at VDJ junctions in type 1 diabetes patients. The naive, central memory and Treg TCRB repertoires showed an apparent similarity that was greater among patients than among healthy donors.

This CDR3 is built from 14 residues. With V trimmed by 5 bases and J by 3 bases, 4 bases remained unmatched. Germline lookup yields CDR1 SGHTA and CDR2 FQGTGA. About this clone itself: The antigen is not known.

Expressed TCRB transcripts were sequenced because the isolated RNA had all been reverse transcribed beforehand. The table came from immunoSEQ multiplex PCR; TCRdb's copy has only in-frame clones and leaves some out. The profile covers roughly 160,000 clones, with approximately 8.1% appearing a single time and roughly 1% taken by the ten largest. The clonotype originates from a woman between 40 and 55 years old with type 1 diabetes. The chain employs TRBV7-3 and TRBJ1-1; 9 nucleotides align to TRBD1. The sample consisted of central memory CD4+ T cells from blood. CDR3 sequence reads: CASSPDRGYTEAFF. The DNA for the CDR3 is TGTGCCAGCAGCCCCGACAGGGGGTACACTGAAGCTTTCTTT.